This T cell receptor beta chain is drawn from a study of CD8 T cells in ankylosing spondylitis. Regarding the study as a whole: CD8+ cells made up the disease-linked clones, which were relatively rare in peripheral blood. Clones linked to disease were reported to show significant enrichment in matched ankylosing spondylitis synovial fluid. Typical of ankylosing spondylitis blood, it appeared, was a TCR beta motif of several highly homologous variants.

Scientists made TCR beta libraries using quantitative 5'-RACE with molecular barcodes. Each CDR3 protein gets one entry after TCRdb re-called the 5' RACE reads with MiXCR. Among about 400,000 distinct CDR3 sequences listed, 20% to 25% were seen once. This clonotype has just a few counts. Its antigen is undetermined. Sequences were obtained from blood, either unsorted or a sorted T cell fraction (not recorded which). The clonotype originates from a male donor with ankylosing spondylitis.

DNA for the CDR3: TGTGCCAGCAGCATAATTCCCGGGCCCGATTACGAGCAGTACTTC. It is translated as CASSIIPGPDYEQYF. This chain uses TRBV7-9 with TRBJ2-7; D is uncertain. In germline, CDR1 is SEHNR, CDR2 FQNEAQ (reference sequence). This CDR3 region has 15 residues. Trimming shortened V by 5 bases and J by 4 bases, and 18 bases separated the two germline ends.